This TCR beta chain was sequenced during a study of CD8+ T cells in alopecia areata (dated by TCRdb to 2016 to 2019). About the investigation overall: The treated patients took part in an open-label pilot trial in which moderate-to-severe alopecia areata was treated with oral tofacitinib at 5 to 10 mg twice daily. Patients stayed on tofacitinib for 6 to 18 months and then had 6 months of follow-up off drug so that delayed response and recurrence could be assessed. In treated patients, disease severity was measured using the SALT score, which gives the percentage of scalp surface area affected. The study used high-throughput TCRbeta sequencing to examine T cell clonal expansion in alopecia areata, in both the C3H/HeJ mouse model and human patients. In humans, TCRbeta sequencing was performed on scalp tissue and on sorted CD4+ and CD8+ peripheral blood T cells from healthy controls and from patients with patchy or totalis/universalis alopecia areata. Patients on tofacitinib were biopsied at baseline and after 4 and 24 weeks of treatment, and several of the patients also had a later scalp biopsy. Scalp clonality was compared across normal scalp (n=4), patchy alopecia areata scalp (n=8), and alopecia totalis/universalis scalp (n=8). RNA was obtained with the PAXgene miRNA kit for fixed scalp, the miRNeasy kit for PBMCs, and the RNeasy kit for mouse skin. TCRbeta CDR3 regions were amplified by immunoSEQ multiplex PCR using 35 Vbeta forward and 13 Jbeta reverse primers. The investigation overall reported the following: TCR sequences shared between patients were less clear than in mice, possibly partly because of HLA diversity in the patient population. With tofacitinib, both scalp clonality and the number of expanded CD8+ clones among the top 100 scalp clones went down significantly. Compared with normal scalp, lesional scalp had higher clonality and more expanded CD8+ clones, particularly in alopecia totalis/universalis, a pattern that suggests antigenic drive. Because the treated cohort was small and included a single nonresponder, larger studies are needed to assess links between baseline CD8+ expansion and response. Unlike mouse skin, where gammadelta T cells dominate, normal human skin contains resident alphabeta T cells that get sequenced too, which complicates analysis of the scalp TCR repertoire. Many expanded lesional clones were found to persist in scalp and blood during tofacitinib treatment, and relapse after treatment cessation may be partly explained by this persistence.

The library was built by means of the immunoSEQ multiplex PCR assay. For TCR sequencing, RNA was extracted from every sample and reverse transcribed into cDNA to serve as template. First-strand cDNA was synthesized using SuperScript III with a 2:1 mix of oligo-dT and random hexamers. Amplification bias was assessed with a synthetic immune receptor repertoire, and residual bias was removed computationally. Processing in the source paper ran as follows. After raw reads were preprocessed to remove errors, the CDR3 was defined following IMGT conventions as running from the conserved cysteine to phenylalanine. Clonality was computed as 1 minus the Shannon entropy, with the entropy normalized by log2 of the number of productive unique TCRs. Whether each scalp clone was CD4 or CD8 was inferred by checking scalp TCRbeta sequences against the CD4 and CD8 repertoires from sorted blood. Sourced from immuneACCESS, this table was stored by TCRdb with only in-frame sequences that have V and J called. A share of the clones is absent; for the studies checked, an unresolved V gene accounts for under half, and the remainder has no known explanation. For V, J and clone size, that table is used; D and trimming come from the DNA. The sample table holds approximately 200,000 clones, of which 55% to 70% were seen once. Less than 3.5% of the sample goes to the ten largest clones.

The junction shows trimming of 5 bases on V and 1 base on J, plus 9 bases between the germline ends. CDR1 and CDR2, looked up from the germline V gene, are MDHEN and SYDVKM. The CDR3 contains 14 residues, cysteine and phenylalanine counted. The sequence is cut down to CDR3 DNA, 42 bases in frame from base 1. What the time point label conveys for this sample: roughly 27 days on oral tofacitinib. Taken with the paper, the label for treatment or condition translates to: oral pan-JAK inhibitor, 5-10 mg twice daily. From alopecia areata patients, peripheral blood was collected along with lesional scalp punch biopsies. After PBMCs were isolated by density centrifugation and stained for CD3, CD4 and CD8, a FACSAria was used to sort CD4+ and CD8+ T cells. In the case of this clone: Its antigen is unknown. No quality values exist for individual bases; no much larger clone is one base distant.

Here the chain combines TRBV28 and TRBJ1-5; a tentative D call is TRBD1 (6 bases match). The sequence was obtained from a human donor with alopecia areata. The sample here was CD4+ T cells sorted from blood, taken at week 4, from a patient treated with tofacitinib. The CDR3 reads CASSLGGSNQPQHF. The DNA sequence reads TGTGCCAGCAGTCTAGGGGGGAGCAATCAGCCCCAGCATTTT.